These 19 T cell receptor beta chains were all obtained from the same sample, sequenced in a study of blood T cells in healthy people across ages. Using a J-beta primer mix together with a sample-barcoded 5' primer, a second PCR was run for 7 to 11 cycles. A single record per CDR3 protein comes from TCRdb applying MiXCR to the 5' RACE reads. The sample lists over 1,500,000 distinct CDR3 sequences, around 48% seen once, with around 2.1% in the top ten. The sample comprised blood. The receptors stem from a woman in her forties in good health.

CDR3 loop: CASRKGQGLWNTEAFF. The CDR3 nucleotides read TGTGCCAGCAGGAAGGGACAGGGCCTCTGGAACACTGAAGCTTTCTTT. The V and J genes are TRBV28 and TRBJ1-1; 9 bases match TRBD1. Germline CDR1 reads MDHEN; CDR2 reads SYDVKM. V shed 6 bases, J shed 1 base, and the junction held 9 bases outside the gene matches. The CDR3 contains 16 residues.

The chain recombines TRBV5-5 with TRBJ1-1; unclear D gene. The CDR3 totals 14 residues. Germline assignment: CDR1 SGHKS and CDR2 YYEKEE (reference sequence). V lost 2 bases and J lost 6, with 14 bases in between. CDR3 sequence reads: CASSLGITGAEAFF. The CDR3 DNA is TGTGCCAGCAGCTTAGGTATTACTGGGGCTGAAGCTTTCTTT.

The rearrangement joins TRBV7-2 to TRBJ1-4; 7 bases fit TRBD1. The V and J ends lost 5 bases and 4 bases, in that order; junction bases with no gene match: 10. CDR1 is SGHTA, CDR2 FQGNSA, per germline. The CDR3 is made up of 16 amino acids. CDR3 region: CASSPPRQGINEKLFF. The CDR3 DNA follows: TGTGCCAGCAGCCCCCCCCGACAGGGTATTAATGAAAAACTGTTTTTT.

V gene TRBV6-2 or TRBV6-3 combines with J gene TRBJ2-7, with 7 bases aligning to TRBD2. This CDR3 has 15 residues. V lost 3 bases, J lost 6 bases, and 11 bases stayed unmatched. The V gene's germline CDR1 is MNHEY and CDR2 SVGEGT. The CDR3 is CASSYSRTRASEQYF. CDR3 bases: TGTGCCAGCAGTTATTCCAGGACTAGGGCCTCCGAGCAGTACTTC.

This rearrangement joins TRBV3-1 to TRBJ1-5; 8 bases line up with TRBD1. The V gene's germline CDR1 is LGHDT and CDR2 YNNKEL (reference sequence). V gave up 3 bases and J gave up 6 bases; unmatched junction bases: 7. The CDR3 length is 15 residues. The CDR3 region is CASSHGQGKGQPQHF. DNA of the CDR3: TGTGCCAGCAGCCACGGACAGGGTAAGGGTCAGCCCCAGCATTTT.

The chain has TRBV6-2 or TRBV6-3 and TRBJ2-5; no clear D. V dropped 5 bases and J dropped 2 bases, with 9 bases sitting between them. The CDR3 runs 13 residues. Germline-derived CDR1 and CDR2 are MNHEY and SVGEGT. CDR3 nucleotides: TGTGCCAGCAGTGCTAGATTGCAAGAGACCCAGTACTTC. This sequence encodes CASSARLQETQYF.

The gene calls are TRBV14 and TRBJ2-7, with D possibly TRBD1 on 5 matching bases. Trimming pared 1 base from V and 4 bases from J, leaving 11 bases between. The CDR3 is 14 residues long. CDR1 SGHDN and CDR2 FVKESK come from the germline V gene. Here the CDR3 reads CASSQALGDYEQYF. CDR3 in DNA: TGTGCCAGCAGCCAAGCCTTAGGGGATTACGAGCAGTACTTC.

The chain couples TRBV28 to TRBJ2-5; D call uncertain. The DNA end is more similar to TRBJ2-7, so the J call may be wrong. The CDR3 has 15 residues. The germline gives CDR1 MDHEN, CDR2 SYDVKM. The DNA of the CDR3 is TGTGCCAGCAGGCCATATAACCTCAAGGGCTACGAGCAGTACTTC. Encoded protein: CASRPYNLKGYEQYF.

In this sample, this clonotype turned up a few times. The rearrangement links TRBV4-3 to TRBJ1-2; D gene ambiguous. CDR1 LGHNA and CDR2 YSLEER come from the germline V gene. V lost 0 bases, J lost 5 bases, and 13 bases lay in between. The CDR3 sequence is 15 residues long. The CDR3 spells CASSQEIGVLYGYTF. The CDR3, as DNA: TGCGCCAGCAGCCAAGAGATCGGGGTTCTATATGGCTACACCTTC.

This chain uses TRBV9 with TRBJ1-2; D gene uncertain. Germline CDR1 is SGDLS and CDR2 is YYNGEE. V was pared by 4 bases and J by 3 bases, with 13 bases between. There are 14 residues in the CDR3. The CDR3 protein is CASSTSGDYYGYTF. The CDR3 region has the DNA TGTGCCAGCAGCACATCCGGCGATTACTATGGCTACACCTTC.

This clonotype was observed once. The CDR3 coding sequence is TGCAGTGCTAGAGAAGCAGGGGGGAGGAATCAGCCCCAGCATTTT. Translated: CSAREAGGRNQPQHF. The chain has TRBV20-1 and TRBJ1-5, with 7 bases that match TRBD1. The CDR3 covers 15 residues. Losses at the gene ends were 0 bases for V and 4 bases for J; bases not matched to a gene: 6. The germline CDR1 and CDR2 sequences are DFQATT and SNEGSKA (reference sequence).

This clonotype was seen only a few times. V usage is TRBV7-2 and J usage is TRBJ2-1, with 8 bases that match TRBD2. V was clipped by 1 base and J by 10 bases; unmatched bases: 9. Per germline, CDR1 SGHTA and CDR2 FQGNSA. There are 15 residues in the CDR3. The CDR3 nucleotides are TGTGCCAGCAGCTTAGACCCGGGGGGGGGCCTAGAGCAGTTCTTC. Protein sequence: CASSLDPGGGLEQFF.

The CDR3 spells CSAEGQTPNYGYTF. The CDR3, as DNA: TGCAGCGCCGAGGGGCAAACACCTAACTATGGCTACACCTTC. The J gene is TRBJ1-2, the V gene TRBV29-1; possibly TRBD1 for D (5 bases). CDR1 and CDR2 from the germline V gene are SQVTM and ANQGSEA. V gave up 7 bases and J gave up 0 bases, with 15 bases separating them. The CDR3 covers 14 residues.

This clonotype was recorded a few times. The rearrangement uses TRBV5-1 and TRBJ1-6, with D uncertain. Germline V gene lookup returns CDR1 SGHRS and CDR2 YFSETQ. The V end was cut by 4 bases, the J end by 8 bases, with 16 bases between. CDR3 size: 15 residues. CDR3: CASSQSGSEDSPLHF. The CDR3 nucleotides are TGCGCCAGCAGCCAATCGGGCAGCGAGGATTCACCCCTCCACTTT.

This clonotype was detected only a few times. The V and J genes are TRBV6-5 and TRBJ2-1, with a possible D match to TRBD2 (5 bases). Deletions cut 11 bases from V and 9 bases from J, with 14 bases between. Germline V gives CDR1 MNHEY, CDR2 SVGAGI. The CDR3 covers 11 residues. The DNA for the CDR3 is TGTGCCGCCGGTGGACTTTCTGAGCAGTTCTTC. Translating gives CAAGGLSEQFF.

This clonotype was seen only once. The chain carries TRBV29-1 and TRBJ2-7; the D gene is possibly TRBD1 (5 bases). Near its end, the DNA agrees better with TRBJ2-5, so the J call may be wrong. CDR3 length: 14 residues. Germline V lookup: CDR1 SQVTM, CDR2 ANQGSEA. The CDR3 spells CSVGFARVGETQYF. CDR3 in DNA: TGCAGCGTTGGTTTCGCCAGGGTGGGAGAGACCCAGTACTTC.

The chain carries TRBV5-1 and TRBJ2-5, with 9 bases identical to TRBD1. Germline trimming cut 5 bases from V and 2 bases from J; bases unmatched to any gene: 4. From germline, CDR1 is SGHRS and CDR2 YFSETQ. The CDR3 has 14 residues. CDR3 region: CASRQGAPQETQYF. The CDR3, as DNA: TGCGCCAGCAGACAGGGGGCCCCTCAAGAGACCCAGTACTTC.

The CDR3 sequence is CASSDRGVGVRETQYF. CDR3 DNA: TGTGCCAGCAGTGACCGGGGGGTGGGGGTGCGAGAGACCCAGTACTTC. The chain combines TRBV6-1 with TRBJ2-4; 7 nucleotides align to TRBD2. TRBJ2-5 matches the DNA end more closely, so the J call is doubtful. Looked up from germline, CDR1 is MNHNS and CDR2 is SASEGT. The CDR3 has 16 residues.

The CDR3 DNA is TGCAGTGCTATAGGGACTTCTTATGAGCAGTTCTTC. Residues: CSAIGTSYEQFF. V is TRBV20-1 and J is TRBJ2-1; TRBD2 might be the D (6 bases). The germline CDR1 and CDR2 sequences are DFQATT and SNEGSKA (reference sequence). Trimming removed 4 bases from V and 8 bases from J, with 12 bases in between. CDR3 size: 12 residues.